A selection of T cell receptor beta chains follows, all from one sample in a study of TIL therapy for anti-PD-1-resistant metastatic lung cancer. The table came from immunoSEQ multiplex PCR; TCRdb's copy has only in-frame clones and leaves some out. The sample consists of some 16,000 clones, under 80% of them appearing once. This specimen was blood, taken at baseline. These receptors all stem from a person between 25 and 80 years old with non-small cell lung cancer. Each CDR3 is given with its conserved first and last residue. Fields, in order: V gene, J gene, D gene, clone size, CDR3 DNA, CDR3 protein. The D gene is left open where the match is weak. Only part of the rows carry a size: once, few, many, or a class if the clone is expanded.

TRBV7-9	TRBJ1-4	NA	NA	TGTGCCAGCAGCTTAGAAGGAGTCGGATTCTACGAAAAACTGTTTTTT	CASSLEGVGFYEKLFF
TRBV28	TRBJ1-4	NA	NA	TGTGCCAGCAGTTTCGGGGCTTATGAAAAACTGTTTTTT	CASSFGAYEKLFF
TRBV4-3	TRBJ1-2	NA	once	TGCGCCAGCAGCCAAGAATCATCTAACTATGGCTACACCTTC	CASSQESSNYGYTF
TRBV4-3	TRBJ2-3	NA	NA	TGCGCCAGCAGCCACGTCCAAGGCACAGATACGCAGTATTTT	CASSHVQGTDTQYF
TRBV30	TRBJ2-1	NA	NA	TGTGCCTGGAGTGGTGTTAGGAGGGGGACTCGGAGCTCCTACAATGAGCAGTTCTTC	CAWSGVRRGTRSSYNEQFF
TRBV6-5	TRBJ1-1	NA	once	TGTGCCAGCAGTTACATAGGGGAACCGGGCACTGAAGCTTTCTTT	CASSYIGEPGTEAFF
TRBV19	TRBJ1-2	TRBD1	few	TGTGCCAGTAACCCGGACAGGGGCTATGGCTACACCTTC	CASNPDRGYGYTF
TRBV6-5	TRBJ1-1	NA	NA	TGTGCCAGCTCCACGAGATACGAAGCTTTCTTT	CASSTRYEAFF
TRBV5-5	TRBJ2-7	NA	once	TGTGCCAGCAGCTTCTCTTACCGGGAGACCTACGAGCAGTACTTC	CASSFSYRETYEQYF
TRBV28	TRBJ1-1	NA	few	TGTGCCAGCAGTTTGACGGTTGAAGCTTTCTTT	CASSLTVEAFF
TRBV7-9	TRBJ2-1	TRBD1	NA	TGTGCCAGCAGCTTATTGGGACAGAGCAATGAGCAGTTCTTC	CASSLLGQSNEQFF
TRBV12-5	TRBJ2-5	TRBD1	NA	TGTGCTAGTGGTTCGCTCGAGGGGGCCGCGGGGACCCAGTACTTC	CASGSLEGAAGTQYF
TRBV7-9	TRBJ2-5	TRBD1	few	TGTGCCAGCAGCTCCCTGGGGACAGCTATCGAAGAGACCCAGTACTTC	CASSSLGTAIEETQYF
TRBV5-1	TRBJ2-3	TRBD2	NA	TGCGCCAGCAGCCCCCGATGGGTAGCGGGTAGCACAGATACGCAGTATTTT	CASSPRWVAGSTDTQYF
TRBV7-9	TRBJ1-6	NA	NA	TGTGCCAGCAGCTTCGGGGAGGCAGGTTCACCCCTCCACTTT	CASSFGEAGSPLHF
TRBV19	TRBJ1-6	NA	NA	TGTGCCAGTAGTAGGGGTGAGGTATCGCGGTATAATTCACCCCTCCACTTT	CASSRGEVSRYNSPLHF
TRBV2	TRBJ1-1	NA	many	TGTGCCAGCAGTCAAATGACAGCGAACACTGAAGCTTTCTTT	CASSQMTANTEAFF
TRBV6-5	TRBJ2-7	TRBD1	NA	TGTGCCAGCAGCCTGACAGGGACGTTCTCCGAGCAGTACTTC	CASSLTGTFSEQYF
TRBV6-4	TRBJ2-5	TRBD2	NA	TGTGCCAGCAGTGACTCAGCGGGGGGGCCAGAGACCCAGTACTTC	CASSDSAGGPETQYF
TRBV6-1	TRBJ1-1	NA	NA	TGTGCCAGCAGTGAAGTAGCGAACACTGAAGCTTTCTTT	CASSEVANTEAFF
TRBV7-2	TRBJ1-2	TRBD1	NA	TGTGCCAGCAGCCTAAGGGGACAGGGGAACTATGGCTACACCTTC	CASSLRGQGNYGYTF
TRBV5-1	TRBJ1-5	NA	once	TGCGCCAGCAGTCAAGAGTCGGGGGAACATCAGCCCCAGCATTTT	CASSQESGEHQPQHF
TRBV7-2	TRBJ2-7	TRBD2	NA	TGTGCCAGCAGCCGCGGACTAGCGGGGGGGCTCTACGAGCAGTACTTC	CASSRGLAGGLYEQYF
TRBV28	TRBJ1-3	TRBD1	NA	TGTGCCAGCAGTTCCGCTCGGACAGGGGGAAACACCATATATTTT	CASSSARTGGNTIYF
TRBV5-1	TRBJ2-5	NA	NA	TGCGCCAGCAGCCCATCCACTCGCCAAGGGACCCAGTACTTC	CASSPSTRQGTQYF
TRBV2	TRBJ2-4	TRBD1	NA	TGTGCCAGCAGGAGACAGGGCAGCCAGGACATTCAGTACTTC	CASRRQGSQDIQYF
TRBV5-6	TRBJ1-1	NA	NA	TGTGCCAGCAGCCTTAGACCATGGAACACTGAAGCTTTCTTT	CASSLRPWNTEAFF
TRBV4-2	TRBJ2-1	NA	NA	TGTGCCAGCAGCCAAGAGGGGTGGACTGCAGGGCACAATGAGCAGTTCTTC	CASSQEGWTAGHNEQFF
TRBV11-3	TRBJ2-7	NA	NA	TGTGCCAGCAGCTTAGGGCAGATCTACGAGCAGTACTTC	CASSLGQIYEQYF
TRBV29-1	TRBJ2-5	NA	NA	TGCAGCGTCGCGGGGTCAGGGGCGATCCAAGAGACCCAGTACTTC	CSVAGSGAIQETQYF
TRBV29-1	TRBJ2-7	NA	once	TGCAGCGCGGCTGGGCAGCTCTACGAGCAGTACTTC	CSAAGQLYEQYF
TRBV18	TRBJ2-7	TRBD1	NA	TGTGCCAGCTCACCTTTGACAGGGTCCTCCTACGAGCAGTACTTC	CASSPLTGSSYEQYF
TRBV2	TRBJ2-2	TRBD2	NA	TGTGCCAGCAGTGGACTAGCGGGGGGTCTATACGGGGAGCTGTTTTTT	CASSGLAGGLYGELFF
TRBV21-1	TRBJ2-3	NA	NA	TGTGCCAGCAGCAAAGCGCTAGGAAGGGGAGATACGCAGTATTTT	CASSKALGRGDTQYF
TRBV4-2	TRBJ1-4	NA	NA	TGTGCCAGCAGCCAAGATTGGAGCGAACTGTTTTTT	CASSQDWSELFF
TRBV9	TRBJ2-2	TRBD2	NA	TGTGCCAGCAGCGTAGATCTAGCGGGGGGGCTGGGCTCCGGGGAGCTGTTTTTT	CASSVDLAGGLGSGELFF
TRBV7-2	TRBJ2-7	NA	NA	TGTGCCAGCAGCTTAGCAGAGAGCTCCTACGAGCAGTACTTC	CASSLAESSYEQYF
TRBV6-5	TRBJ1-2	NA	few	TGTGCCAGCAGCCCCGAGAACGTCGGGGTTGCGGGCTACACCTTC	CASSPENVGVAGYTF
TRBV7-8	TRBJ2-4	NA	NA	TGTGCCAGCAGCACGTCTGAAGCCAAAAACATTCAGTACTTC	CASSTSEAKNIQYF
TRBV2	TRBJ1-1	NA	NA	TGTGCCAGCATACGGTCCACTGAAGCTTTCTTT	CASIRSTEAFF
TRBV13	TRBJ2-7	NA	NA	TGTGCCAGCAGCCCTGCGGCTACTGACTACGAGCAGTACTTC	CASSPAATDYEQYF
TRBV5-1	TRBJ1-1	TRBD1	medium-sized	TGCGCCAGCAGGGTGGAGGGGGCTTGGACTGAAGCTTTCTTT	CASRVEGAWTEAFF
TRBV5-4	TRBJ1-2	NA	NA	TGTGCCAGCAGCTTCGACAGGCCACGGGGTGGCTACACCTTC	CASSFDRPRGGYTF
TRBV7-9	TRBJ1-1	TRBD1	NA	TGTGCCAGCAGCTTAGGACAGGGCGAGGCTTTCTTT	CASSLGQGEAFF
TRBV18	TRBJ1-6	NA	NA	TGTGCCAGCTCAGAAGCCCTCTATAATTCACCCCTCCACTTT	CASSEALYNSPLHF
TRBV2	TRBJ1-3	NA	few	TGTGCCAGCAAAGGGTCTGGAAACACCATATATTTT	CASKGSGNTIYF
TRBV6-6	TRBJ2-1	NA	NA	TGTGCCAGCAGTTACCGGCGAGGGGACAATGAGCAGTTCTTC	CASSYRRGDNEQFF
TRBV6-1	TRBJ2-1	NA	few	TGTGCCAGCAAAGAGGGCTCCTACAATGAGCAGTTCTTC	CASKEGSYNEQFF